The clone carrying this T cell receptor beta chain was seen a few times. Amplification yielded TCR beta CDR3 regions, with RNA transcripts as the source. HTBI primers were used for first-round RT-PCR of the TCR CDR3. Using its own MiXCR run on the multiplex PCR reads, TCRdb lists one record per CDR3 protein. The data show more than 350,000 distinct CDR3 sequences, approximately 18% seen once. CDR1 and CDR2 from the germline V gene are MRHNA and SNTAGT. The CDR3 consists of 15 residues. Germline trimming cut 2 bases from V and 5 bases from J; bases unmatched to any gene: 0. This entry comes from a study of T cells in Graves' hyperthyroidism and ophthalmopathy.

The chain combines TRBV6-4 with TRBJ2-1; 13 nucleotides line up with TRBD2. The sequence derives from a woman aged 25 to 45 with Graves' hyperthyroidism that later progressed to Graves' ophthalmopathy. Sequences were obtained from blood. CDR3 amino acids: CASSDGTSGNNEQFF. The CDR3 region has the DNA TGTGCCAGCAGTGACGGGACTAGCGGGAACAATGAGCAGTTCTTC.